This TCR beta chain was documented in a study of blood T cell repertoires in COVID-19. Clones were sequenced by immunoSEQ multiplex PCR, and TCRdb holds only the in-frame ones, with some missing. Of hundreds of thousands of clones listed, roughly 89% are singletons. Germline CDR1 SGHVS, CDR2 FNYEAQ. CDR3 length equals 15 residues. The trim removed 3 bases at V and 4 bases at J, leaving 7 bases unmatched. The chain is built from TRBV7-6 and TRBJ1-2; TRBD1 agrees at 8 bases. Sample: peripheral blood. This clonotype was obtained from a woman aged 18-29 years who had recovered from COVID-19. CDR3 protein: CASSFPAGTGYGYTF. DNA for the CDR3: TGTGCCAGCAGCTTCCCCGCCGGGACAGGCTATGGCTACACCTTC.